A single sample gave rise to the 17 T cell receptor beta chains below, sequenced in a study of T cell repertoires in cytomegalovirus infection. TCRdb re-called the reads with MiXCR, one entry per CDR3 protein. Of nearly 550,000 distinct CDR3 sequences in the sample, more than 15% are singletons; the top ten hold 20% to 30%. The sample taken for sequencing was CD8+ T cells from PBMCs. These receptors originate from a human donor in good health (CMV status not recorded). Some clones in this sample may be carry-over from other donors' samples.

V and J are TRBV19 and TRBJ2-7; TRBD2 might be the D (5 bases). CDR3 length: 14 amino acids. Germline V lookup: CDR1 LNHDA, CDR2 SQIVND (reference sequence). Deletions cut 10 bases from V and 2 bases from J, with 18 bases between. The CDR3 here is CATLGPGSAYEQYF. The CDR3 DNA reads TGTGCCACTCTTGGACCGGGTAGCGCCTACGAGCAGTACTTC.

The gene calls are TRBV30 and TRBJ2-1; TRBD2 matches at 7 bases. Germline V gene sequence: CDR1 GTSNPN, CDR2 SVGIG (reference sequence). This CDR3 region has 19 residues. V lost 1 base, J lost 0 bases, and 15 bases stayed unmatched. The CDR3 spells CAWSGVHRRREYSYNEQFF. In DNA, the CDR3 is TGTGCCTGGAGTGGGGTGCACCGAAGGCGGGAGTACTCCTACAATGAGCAGTTCTTC.

The sample holds many counts of this clonotype. V usage is TRBV6-2 or TRBV6-3 and J usage is TRBJ2-2; possible D gene TRBD2, 5 bases. The CDR3 consists of 12 residues. The V gene lost 8 bases and the J gene lost 7 bases, with 11 bases spanning the gap. In germline, CDR1 is MNHEY, CDR2 SVGEGT. CDR3 DNA: TGTGCCAGCGGCCGGGAAATCGGGGAGCTGTTTTTT. This encodes CASGREIGELFF.

The chain recombines TRBV11-2 with TRBJ2-1; 9 bases line up with TRBD2. This CDR3 is built from 16 residues. The V gene end was trimmed by 3 bases and the J gene end by 7 bases; junction bases not matched to a gene: 10. Germline CDR1 and CDR2: SGHAT and FQNNGV. The CDR3 reads CASSFVLAGVWNEQFF. The DNA of the CDR3 is TGTGCCAGCAGCTTCGTTTTAGCGGGAGTATGGAATGAGCAGTTCTTC.

The chain links TRBV27 to TRBJ2-7; 8 bases match TRBD2. With V trimmed by 0 bases and J by 4 bases, 8 bases remained unmatched. The CDR3 extends over 16 amino acids. CDR1 is MNHEY, CDR2 SMNVEV, per germline (reference sequence). As DNA, the CDR3 is TGTGCCAGCAGTTTATCCTCCAGCGGGGGCCCTTACGAGCAGTACTTC. Amino acid sequence: CASSLSSSGGPYEQYF.

In regard to this clonotype: With a much larger clone just one base away, this may be a read error. A read error is likely, as this CDR3 ends without the conserved phenylalanine or tryptophan. J is TRBJ2-1 and V is TRBV28; D is possibly TRBD2 (6 bases). The V gene's germline CDR1 is MDHEN and CDR2 SYDVKM. The V end was cut by 5 bases, the J end by 8 bases, with 19 bases between. CDR3 length equals 15 residues. The CDR3 spells CASSNLEGIMDEQFL. DNA of the CDR3: TGTGCCAGCAGTAATTTGGAGGGTATTATGGATGAGCAGTTCTTA.

A note on this clonotype: An end of the junction differs from the germline gene, which may be a read error. This sequence joins TRBV11-2 and TRBJ2-7; tentative D call: TRBD2 (5 bases). The germline V gene has CDR1 SGHAT and CDR2 FQNNGV. There are 14 residues in the CDR3. CDR3 sequence: CASSSILSAGELYF. The CDR3 DNA follows: TGTGCCAGCAGCTCAATCCTCTCCGCGGGCGAGCTGTACTTC.

This clonotype was recorded a few times. CDR3 DNA: TGTGCCAGCAGTATATTGGGAGGGGCAGGGAGCTCCTACGAGCAGTACTTC. Residues: CASSILGGAGSSYEQYF. The gene calls are TRBV6-5 and TRBJ2-7, with 7 bases lining up with TRBD2. Per germline, CDR1 MNHEY and CDR2 SVGAGI. The V and J ends lost 5 bases and 0 bases, in that order; junction bases with no gene match: 13. This CDR3 contains 17 residues.

This clonotype came up a few times. This chain uses TRBV20-1 with TRBJ2-7; 7 nucleotides agree with TRBD2. Germline CDR1 and CDR2: DFQATT and SNEGSKA (reference sequence). The J segment lost 5 bases and the V segment lost 6 bases, leaving 10 bases of the junction unmatched. The CDR3 is 13 amino acids. The CDR3 reads CSAGGGVSDEQYF. Here the CDR3 DNA reads TGCAGTGCCGGGGGAGGGGTTTCGGACGAGCAGTACTTC.

V and J are TRBV7-9 and TRBJ2-1; 12 nucleotides agree with TRBD2. V lost 4 bases and J lost 3; bases outside the gene matches: 4. The germline gives CDR1 SEHNR, CDR2 FQNEAQ (reference sequence). The CDR3 has 16 residues. The chain's CDR3 is CASSSGLAGDYNEQFF. CDR3 sequence (DNA): TGTGCCAGCAGCTCGGGACTAGCGGGCGACTACAATGAGCAGTTCTTC.

Ten or more counts support this clonotype. This chain connects TRBV28 to TRBJ2-1, with D maybe TRBD2 (5 bases). V lost 5 bases, J lost 0 bases, and 20 bases lay in between. The CDR3 covers 18 residues. The germline gives CDR1 MDHEN, CDR2 SYDVKM. In DNA form, the CDR3 reads TGTGCCAGCAGTCTCCACCCCGACTACGTGAGCTCCTACAATGAGCAGTTCTTC. Translation gives CASSLHPDYVSSYNEQFF.

This clonotype was detected many times. The gene calls are TRBV5-5 and TRBJ1-1; perhaps TRBD1 as D (5 bases). This CDR3 spans 14 amino acids. Trimming removed 6 bases from V and 8 bases from J, with 20 bases in between. CDR1 and CDR2 (germline): SGHKS, YYEKEE (reference sequence). DNA of the CDR3: TGTGCCAGCAAAAGGGACCTAGGGTGGAAAGAAGCTTTCTTT. Its translation: CASKRDLGWKEAFF.

On this clonotype itself: A much bigger clone sits one base away, suggesting this may be a read error. The V gene is TRBV4-1, the J gene TRBJ2-1, with 7 positions matching TRBD2. Trimming took 4 bases from V and 13 from J; bases not matched to a gene: 13. Germline CDR1 reads MGHRA; CDR2 reads YSYEKL. The CDR3 spans 14 residues. The CDR3 nucleotides read TGCGCCAGCAGCCCGGTGGGCGGGGGAGGTGATCAGTTCTTC. Translated: CASSPVGGGGDQFF.

In its sample, this clonotype was seen many times. The gene calls are TRBV11-2 and TRBJ2-1; D uncertain. The CDR3 is 14 amino acids. Germline assignment: CDR1 SGHAT and CDR2 FQNNGV. V lost 6 bases and J lost 8, with 17 bases in between. This chain's CDR3 is CASRPPDLVHEQFF. For the CDR3, the DNA is TGTGCCAGCAGGCCTCCCGACCTCGTACATGAGCAGTTCTTC.

This clonotype occurred many times. The chain uses TRBV7-8 and TRBJ2-7; D remains ambiguous. The CDR3 runs to 15 residues. Germline CDR1 reads SGHVS; CDR2 reads FQNEAQ. The germline V and J ends were trimmed by 1 base and 7 bases, with 17 bases remaining between them. The CDR3 reads CASSLGLRYLREQYF. The DNA for the CDR3 is TGTGCCAGCAGCTTAGGGCTCAGGTACCTACGAGAGCAGTACTTC.

A few counts support this clonotype. This chain links TRBV7-9 with TRBJ2-2; D is unclear. Germline CDR1 and CDR2: SEHNR and FQNEAQ (reference sequence). CDR3 size: 15 residues. Between the trimmed V and J ends, which lost 5 bases and 6 bases, there was a span of 16 bases. CDR3 sequence (DNA): TGTGCCAGCAGCCCCAGTTTCCAGGATCCCGGGGAGCTGTTTTTT. It specifies CASSPSFQDPGELFF.

This clonotype occurred a few times. V is TRBV9 and J is TRBJ1-2; the D gene is possibly TRBD1 (6 bases). CDR1 is SGDLS, CDR2 YYNGEE, per germline. V gave up 0 bases and J gave up 7 bases, with 22 bases separating them. The CDR3 consists of 17 residues. The CDR3 here is CASSVAQRSSGGPGYTF. The CDR3 DNA reads TGTGCCAGCAGCGTAGCGCAGCGATCCTCCGGGGGGCCTGGCTACACCTTC.